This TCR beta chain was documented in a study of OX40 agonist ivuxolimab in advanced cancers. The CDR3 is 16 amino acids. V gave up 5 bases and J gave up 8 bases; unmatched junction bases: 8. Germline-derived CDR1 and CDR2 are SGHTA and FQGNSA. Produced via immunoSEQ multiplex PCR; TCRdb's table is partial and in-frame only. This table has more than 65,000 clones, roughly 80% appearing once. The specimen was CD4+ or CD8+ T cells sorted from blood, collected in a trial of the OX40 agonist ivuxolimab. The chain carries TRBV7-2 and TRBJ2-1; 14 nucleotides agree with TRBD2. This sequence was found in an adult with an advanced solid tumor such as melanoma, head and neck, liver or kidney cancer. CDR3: CASSPRLAGGPHEQFF. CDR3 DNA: TGTGCCAGCAGCCCCCGACTAGCGGGGGGGCCGCATGAGCAGTTCTTC.